This entry lists 29 T cell receptor beta chains sequenced from one sample in a study of Tregs in tolerant kidney transplant recipients. The nonmyeloablative bone marrow transplants came from related graft donors, with transient mixed chimerism. This table comes from immunoSEQ multiplex PCR, and its TCRdb copy is limited to in-frame clones, with some not included. Recorded here are some 29,000 clones; the top ten clones represent 1.5% to 2%. Sequenced material: CD4+ T cells from blood (PBMCs), taken 24 months after the transplant. The source is a human patient who received a combined kidney and bone marrow transplant. The graft donor may have given rise to some T cells.

In the case of this clone: The sequence runs out 3 residues before the end of the CDR3; the remainder is reconstructed from the germline J gene. V usage is TRBV6-2 or TRBV6-3 and J usage is TRBJ2-1, with 7 nucleotides matching TRBD2. Germline CDR1 is MNHEY and CDR2 is SVGEGT. The CDR3 runs 16 residues. The V and J ends lost 2 bases and 8 bases, in that order; junction bases with no gene match: 12. The CDR3 loop is CASSYESGKGRDEQFF. The covered CDR3 bases are TGTGCCAGCAGTTACGAAAGCGGGAAAGGTCGTGATGAG.

With respect to this clone: Read data end 3 residues before the CDR3 end; the end is taken from the germline J gene. This sequence joins TRBV28 and TRBJ2-7; 12 bases line up with TRBD1. J lost 6 bases, V lost 7 bases, and 7 bases had no gene match. The CDR3 runs 14 residues. CDR1 MDHEN and CDR2 SYDVKM come from the germline V gene. The CDR3 spells CASKAGTGGIEQYF. The CDR3 bases that were read are TGTGCCAGCAAGGCCGGGACAGGGGGCATCGAG.

Comment on this clone: The read gets to within 3 residues of the CDR3 end, and the germline J gene fills in the rest. J is TRBJ2-3 and V is TRBV20-1, with 9 bases fitting TRBD2. CDR3 length: 15 residues. Germline values: CDR1 DFQATT, CDR2 SNEGSKA (reference sequence). Trimming took 0 bases from V and 3 from J; bases not matched to a gene: 4. The CDR3 bases that were read are TGCAGTGCTAGAGATAGCGGGAGAGGTACAGATACG. Protein sequence: CSARDSGRGTDT. The full CDR3 protein is CSARDSGRGTDTQYF.

The CDR3 bases that were read are TGTGCCAGCAGTGTCAGGGGATACGAG. Residues: CASSVRGYE. The CDR3 as a whole reads CASSVRGYEQYF. The gene calls are TRBV6-1 and TRBJ2-7; TRBD1 is a possible D gene (6 bases). The read comes to an end 3 residues before the CDR3 does, leaving the germline J gene to fill in the end. Trimming stripped 4 bases from V and 4 bases from J, with 8 bases between. In germline, CDR1 is MNHNS, CDR2 SASEGT. The CDR3 covers 12 residues.

Of note for this clone: The DNA ends 3 residues before the CDR3 does, and the rest of the CDR3 is filled in from the germline J gene. V usage is TRBV28 and J usage is TRBJ2-2, with D unresolved. Germline V gene lookup returns CDR1 MDHEN and CDR2 SYDVKM. Trimming took off 3 bases at V and 1 base at J, with 9 bases between the two ends. This CDR3 has 15 amino acids. CDR3 amino acids: CASSLLQRNTGELFF. The covered CDR3 bases are TGTGCCAGCAGTTTGTTACAGAGGAACACCGGGGAG.

Comment on this clone: The DNA ends 3 residues before the CDR3 does, and the rest of the CDR3 is filled in from the germline J gene. The chain joins TRBV2 to TRBJ1-6; maybe TRBD1 (6 bases). Trimming stripped 0 bases from V and 6 bases from J, with 9 bases between. The length of the CDR3 is 15 residues. CDR1 SNHLY and CDR2 FYNNEI come from the germline V gene. The part of the CDR3 DNA that was read is TGTGCCAGCAGTGAAGCACAGGGACGTAATTCACCC. Residues: CASSEAQGRNSP. The whole CDR3 reads CASSEAQGRNSPLHF. The full variable domain, with the rest looked up from reference TRBV2 and TRBJ1-6, is EPEVTQTPSHQVTQMGQEVILRCVPISNHLYFYWYRQILGQKVEFLVSFYNNEISEKSEIFDDQFSVERPDGSNFTLKIRSTKLEDSAMYFCASSEAQGRNSPLHFGNGTRLTVT.

On this clone itself: The observed sequence ends 3 residues before the CDR3 terminus, with the missing tail filled in from the germline J gene. The chain is built from TRBV4-1 and TRBJ1-4; tentative D call: TRBD1 (6 bases). Per the germline V gene, CDR1 is MGHRA and CDR2 is YSYEKL. This CDR3 spans 17 amino acids. The sequenced part of the CDR3 DNA is TGCGCCAGCAGCCAAGATTTTCTCAGGGGTGGATCTGGGAAA. It specifies CASSQDFLRGGSGK. The CDR3 in its entirety is CASSQDFLRGGSGKLFF.

In regard to this clone: Read data end 3 residues before the CDR3 end; the end is taken from the germline J gene. This chain uses TRBV4-1 with TRBJ2-7; D unclear. The CDR3 is 13 residues long. In germline, CDR1 is MGHRA, CDR2 YSYEKL. The ends were cut back, 2 bases at V and 3 bases at J, with 8 bases in the middle. The CDR3: CASSQRLGYEQYF. CDR3 bases read: TGCGCCAGCAGCCAACGGCTAGGCTACGAG.

Note on this clone: The junction does not match germline at one end; this may be a read error. The read gets to within 3 residues of the CDR3 end, and the germline J gene fills in the rest. The J gene is TRBJ2-2, the V gene TRBV4-2, with no clear D. CDR1 LGHNA and CDR2 YNFKEQ come from the germline V gene. CDR3 size: 14 residues. The sequenced CDR3 bases are TGCGCCAGCAGCCAAGTCGTGAACACCGGGGAG. Protein: CASSQVVNTGE. The whole CDR3 protein is CASSQVVNTGELFF.

Points on this clone: The observed sequence ends 3 residues before the CDR3 terminus, with the missing tail filled in from the germline J gene. This chain joins TRBV7-6 and TRBJ2-7, with TRBD1 matching 9 bases. The CDR3 extends over 14 amino acids. The germline V gene has CDR1 SGHVS and CDR2 FNYEAQ. Unmatched junction bases numbered 10, after V lost 10 bases and J lost 3 bases. Incomplete CDR3 DNA: TGTGCCACCACCGCCGACAGGGGGGACTACGAG. Its protein product is CATTADRGDYE. The entire CDR3 protein is CATTADRGDYEQYF. Together with reference TRBV7-6 and TRBJ2-7, the CDR3 gives the full variable domain: GAGVSQSPRYKVTKRGQDVALRCDPISGHVSLYWYRQALGQGPEFLTYFNYEAQQDKSGLPNDRFSAERPEGSISTLTIQRTEQRDSAMYRCATTADRGDYEQYFGPGTRLTVT.

CDR3 DNA (partial): TGTGCCTGGGGACAGGGCGGTGAG. This codes for CAWGQGGE. From start to end, the CDR3 is CAWGQGGEQFF. The chain employs TRBV30 and TRBJ2-1, with 8 bases matching TRBD1. The CDR3 is cut off 3 residues early in the read; its end comes from the germline J gene. This CDR3 comprises 11 residues. V gave up 5 bases and J gave up 9 bases; unmatched junction bases: 3. The germline CDR1 and CDR2 sequences are GTSNPN and SVGIG (reference sequence).

With regard to this clone: The CDR3 end falls 3 residues outside the read, so it is completed with the germline J gene. The chain employs TRBV2 and TRBJ2-3, with D tentatively TRBD1 (5 bases). The CDR3 sequence is 15 residues long. Germline CDR1 is SNHLY and CDR2 is FYNNEI. V was trimmed by 8 bases and J by 4 bases, leaving 19 bases between them. CDR3 loop: CASGSDTRWPDTQYF. The sequenced CDR3 bases are TGTGCCAGCGGGTCGGACACTCGTTGGCCAGATACG.

In the case of this clone: The sequence runs out 3 residues before the end of the CDR3; the remainder is reconstructed from the germline J gene. The chain has TRBV19 and TRBJ1-4; TRBD1 is a possible D gene (6 bases). V lost 9 bases to trimming and J lost 6 bases, with 20 bases between them. The CDR3 runs 15 residues. Germline loops: CDR1 LNHDA, CDR2 SQIVND (reference sequence). Partial CDR3 DNA: TGTGCCAGCATGTCGGGAGGAGGGGGACATGAAAAA. This translates into CASMSGGGGHEK. Given in full, the CDR3 is CASMSGGGGHEKLFF.

On this clone: The read gets to within 3 residues of the CDR3 end, and the germline J gene fills in the rest. The J gene is TRBJ2-7, the V gene TRBV7-9, with a weak D call TRBD1 (5 bases). The CDR3 is made up of 14 amino acids. Trimming took off 7 bases at V and 0 bases at J, with 13 bases between the two ends. The germline V gene has CDR1 SEHNR and CDR2 FQNEAQ (reference sequence). The CDR3 loop reads CASTLQVDSYEQYF. The DNA read from the CDR3 is TGTGCCAGCACTTTACAGGTCGACTCCTACGAG. Combining the CDR3 with reference TRBV7-9 and TRBJ2-7 gives the whole variable domain DTGVSQNPRHKITKRGQNVTFRCDPISEHNRLYWYRQTLGQGPEFLTYFQNEAQLEKSRLLSDRFSAERPKGSFSTLEIQRTEQGDSAMYLCASTLQVDSYEQYFGPGTRLTVT.

In regard to this clone: The sequence runs out 3 residues before the end of the CDR3; the remainder is reconstructed from the germline J gene. The chain couples TRBV12-3 or TRBV12-4 to TRBJ2-2, with 8 positions matching TRBD1. This CDR3 has 13 residues. V lost 5 bases, J lost 6 bases, and 2 bases stayed unmatched. This CDR3 is CASSGQGAGELFF. The CDR3 bases that were read are TGTGCCAGCAGTGGACAGGGAGCCGGGGAG.

On this clone: With the read ending 3 residues before the CDR3 end, the germline J gene is used to fill in that end. The chain has TRBV20-1 and TRBJ1-2; D remains unclear. V was trimmed by 3 bases and J by 4 bases, leaving 3 bases between them. Germline loops: CDR1 DFQATT, CDR2 SNEGSKA (reference sequence). The CDR3 is 10 residues long. Partial CDR3 DNA: TGCAGTGCTAGCAGCTATGGC. Amino acid sequence: CSASSYG. The entire CDR3 protein reads CSASSYGYTF.

A word on this clone: The CDR3 end lies 3 residues beyond the end of the read and is filled in from the germline J gene. The chain recombines TRBV5-1 with TRBJ2-5, with TRBD2 identical over 9 bases. This CDR3 region has 15 residues. Looked up from germline, CDR1 is SGHRS and CDR2 is YFSETQ. The V and J ends lost 1 base and 2 bases, in that order; junction bases with no gene match: 3. The CDR3: CASSLSGRNQETQYF. The part of the CDR3 DNA that was read is TGCGCCAGCAGCTTGAGCGGGAGGAATCAAGAGACC.

Details on this clone: The read is 3 residues too short to cover the CDR3 end, so that end is filled in from the germline J gene. This rearrangement joins TRBV20-1 to TRBJ2-3, with a tentative D call TRBD2 (5 bases). Germline V gene sequence: CDR1 DFQATT, CDR2 SNEGSKA (reference sequence). V was clipped by 5 bases and J by 2 bases, with 20 bases between them. The CDR3 covers 16 residues. This CDR3 is CSAPKPLGLFTDTQYF. CDR3 DNA (partial): TGCAGTGCTCCTAAACCCCTCGGACTGTTCACAGATACG.

A remark on this clone: The read comes to an end 3 residues before the CDR3 does, leaving the germline J gene to fill in the end. The V and J genes are TRBV19 and TRBJ2-1, with 11 bases that match TRBD2. The length of the CDR3 is 15 residues. From germline, CDR1 is LNHDA and CDR2 SQIVND (reference sequence). V shed 4 bases and J 3 bases; nucleotides not matched to a gene: 2. CDR3 region: CASSRLAGSYNEQFF. The DNA read from the CDR3 is TGTGCCAGTAGTAGACTAGCGGGAAGCTACAATGAG.

On this clone: The CDR3 is cut off 3 residues early in the read; its end comes from the germline J gene. The chain couples TRBV5-8 to TRBJ1-1; no firm D call. V lost 0 bases and J lost 0, with 9 bases in between. CDR3 length: 15 residues. In germline, CDR1 is SGHTS, CDR2 YDEGEE. Incomplete CDR3 DNA: TGTGCCAGCAGCTTGGTACGGTTATTGAACACTGAA. Its protein is CASSLVRLLNTE. The CDR3 in its entirety is CASSLVRLLNTEAFF.

Concerning this clone itself: The read is 3 residues too short to cover the CDR3 end, so that end is filled in from the germline J gene. This chain links TRBV20-1 with TRBJ1-2; D is undetermined. V was shortened by 3 bases and J by 1 base, with 6 bases between the two germline ends. Germline V gives CDR1 DFQATT, CDR2 SNEGSKA (reference sequence). The CDR3 totals 12 residues. The DNA read from the CDR3 is TGCAGTGCTAGTCCAGATAACTATGGC. Residues: CSASPDNYG. The full CDR3 protein is CSASPDNYGYTF.

About this clone itself: Read coverage stops 3 residues before the CDR3 terminus; the germline J gene supplies the remainder. This rearrangement joins TRBV20-1 to TRBJ2-7; 10 nucleotides match TRBD1. CDR1 and CDR2 from the germline V gene are DFQATT and SNEGSKA (reference sequence). This CDR3 comprises 16 residues. The ends lost 0 bases at V and 4 bases at J; junction bases unmatched: 9. CDR3 DNA, as far as it was read: TGCAGTGCTAGAGACTACTCCGGGACAGGGGTGTACGAG. The encoded protein is CSARDYSGTGVYE. The whole CDR3 reads CSARDYSGTGVYEQYF.

A note on this clone: The read ends 3 residues early relative to the CDR3; the germline J gene fills the gap. The chain links TRBV2 to TRBJ2-3, with TRBD2 identical over 8 bases. This CDR3 is built from 14 residues. CDR1 is SNHLY and CDR2 is FYNNEI in the germline V gene. The V gene end was trimmed by 7 bases and the J gene end by 6 bases; junction bases not matched to a gene: 9. The CDR3 here is CASTIGTSFDTQYF. CDR3 bases read: TGTGCCAGCACCATTGGGACTAGTTTTGATACG.

Concerning this clone itself: Sequencing ends 3 residues short of the CDR3 end; the germline J gene provides the rest. The V gene is TRBV5-5, the J gene TRBJ2-7; D gene uncertain. V was clipped by 1 base and J by 1 base, with 6 bases between them. The CDR3 runs to 13 residues. Per germline, CDR1 SGHKS and CDR2 YYEKEE (reference sequence). CDR3 amino acids: CASSLSRSYEQYF. Incomplete CDR3 DNA: TGTGCCAGCAGCTTGTCCAGATCCTACGAG.

In regard to this clone: The read terminates 3 residues ahead of where the CDR3 ends, so the germline J gene completes it. The chain couples TRBV2 to TRBJ2-5, with TRBD1 identical over 7 bases. Germline V gene lookup returns CDR1 SNHLY and CDR2 FYNNEI. CDR3 length: 15 residues. Germline trimming cut 0 bases from V and 5 bases from J; bases unmatched to any gene: 6. This CDR3 is CASSEAGGRGETQYF. Partial CDR3 DNA: TGTGCCAGCAGTGAAGCCGGAGGCAGGGGGGAGACC.

Comments on this clone: The read is 3 residues too short to cover the CDR3 end, so that end is filled in from the germline J gene. This chain links TRBV9 with TRBJ2-1, with 11 bases lining up with TRBD2. The CDR3 has 16 residues. V trimming: 1 base; J trimming: 2 bases; junction bases outside the gene matches: 2. CDR1 and CDR2 (germline): SGDLS, YYNGEE. CDR3 bases read: TGTGCCAGCAGCGTACTAGCGGGAGGAACCTACAATGAG. It translates to CASSVLAGGTYNE. The entire CDR3 protein is CASSVLAGGTYNEQFF.

This chain's CDR3 is CSARDTVRGIAEAFF. The DNA read from the CDR3 is TGCAGTGCTAGAGATACGGTCAGGGGAATCGCTGAA. The chain uses TRBV20-1 and TRBJ1-1; a possible D gene is TRBD1 (6 bases). The read finishes 3 residues shy of the CDR3 end, and the germline J gene is used to complete it. The CDR3 totals 15 residues. V was pared by 0 bases and J by 6 bases, with 17 bases between. CDR1 and CDR2 (germline): DFQATT, SNEGSKA (reference sequence).

Comment on this clone: A read error may account for a junction end that differs from germline. The CDR3 end lies 3 residues beyond the end of the read and is filled in from the germline J gene. The rearrangement uses TRBV7-7 and TRBJ2-5; D perhaps matches TRBD1 (7 bases). The CDR3 is 15 amino acids. Germline assignment: CDR1 SSHAT and CDR2 FNYEAQ (reference sequence). This chain's CDR3 is CASSQGEAVQETQYF. Incomplete CDR3 DNA: TGTGCTAGCAGCCAGGGGGAGGCAGTCCAAGAGACC.

With regard to this clone: The CDR3 goes on 3 residues after the read ends, and that part is filled in from the germline J gene. The gene calls are TRBV14 and TRBJ1-2, with D possibly being TRBD1 (6 bases). The CDR3 loop spans 18 amino acids. The germline V and J ends were trimmed by 0 bases and 2 bases, with 19 bases remaining between them. In germline, CDR1 is SGHDN, CDR2 FVKESK. The CDR3 spells CASSQEIGGGARNYGYTF. The sequenced CDR3 bases are TGTGCCAGCAGCCAAGAGATCGGTGGGGGGGCCCGGAACTATGGC. The full variable domain, rest sourced from reference TRBV14 and TRBJ1-2, is EAGVTQFPSHSVIEKGQTVTLRCDPISGHDNLYWYRRVMGKEIKFLLHFVKESKQDESGMPNNRFLAERTGGTYSTLKVQPAELEDSGVYFCASSQEIGGGARNYGYTFGSGTRLTVV.